This entry lists 5 T cell receptor beta chains sequenced from one sample in a study of T cells in Graves' hyperthyroidism and ophthalmopathy (dated by TCRdb to the late 2010s). Library method: multiplex PCR. Sequencer: Illumina HiSeq 2000. Amplification of TCR beta CDR3 regions was carried out from RNA transcripts. For the first round of RT-PCR on the TCR CDR3, the HTBI primer set was used together with the Qiagen OneStep RT-PCR kit. The public sequencing data were trimmed at Q25 with fastp and processed into clonotypes with MiXCR by TCRdb, which kept only in-frame beta chains. Every CDR3 protein is listed once, alongside the most common genes and DNA of its rows. The sample profile shows a few hundred thousand distinct CDR3 sequences; roughly 13% of them were found once. The top ten clones comprise 4% to 6.5% of the sample. The sample comprised blood. These receptor sequences come from a woman aged 18-29 years with Graves' hyperthyroidism.

This clonotype was counted many times. V is TRBV20-1 and J is TRBJ1-1; D remains unclear. CDR3 length: 13 residues. Germline V CDR1 and CDR2: DFQATT, SNEGSKA (reference sequence). Trimming took off 2 bases at V and 3 bases at J, with 10 bases between the two ends. CDR3 DNA sequence: TGCAGTGCTAGAAGAGGGCCGGACACTGAAGCTTTCTTT. This sequence encodes CSARRGPDTEAFF.

Ten or more counts support this clonotype. The gene calls are TRBV6-1 and TRBJ2-5; TRBD2 might be the D (6 bases). The CDR3 has 17 amino acids. The V gene's germline CDR1 is MNHNS and CDR2 SASEGT. Deletions cut 8 bases from V and 3 bases from J, with 25 bases between. CDR3 loop: CASRPRDGIAAKETQYF. CDR3 coding DNA: TGTGCCAGCCGCCCTCGGGATGGGATAGCGGCAAAAGAGACCCAGTACTTC.

This rearrangement joins TRBV2 to TRBJ2-1; 11 bases map to TRBD2. Germline values: CDR1 SNHLY, CDR2 FYNNEI. V shed 0 bases, J shed 0 bases, and the junction held 7 bases outside the gene matches. This CDR3 spans 19 amino acids. The CDR3 DNA is TGTGCCAGCAGTGAAGCCAGACTAGCGGGACCGAGCTCCTACAATGAGCAGTTCTTC. Amino acid sequence: CASSEARLAGPSSYNEQFF.

The table lists this clonotype with a few counts. This rearrangement joins TRBV6-1 to TRBJ2-7; 10 bases agree with TRBD1. The CDR3 runs to 15 residues. The ends lost 6 bases at V and 4 bases at J; junction bases unmatched: 9. Germline CDR1 MNHNS, CDR2 SASEGT. CDR3 nucleotide sequence: TGTGCCAGCAGCTCCAAACGACAGGGGGCTTACGAGCAGTACTTC. Translated: CASSSKRQGAYEQYF.

This clonotype was recorded many times. The chain is built from TRBV10-3 and TRBJ2-6; 8 nucleotides agree with TRBD1. V dropped 6 bases and J dropped 4; count of bases not matched to a gene: 8. The germline V gene has CDR1 ENHRY and CDR2 SYGVKD. CDR3 length: 16 amino acids. The CDR3 sequence is CAIRGQGAEGANVLTF. DNA of the CDR3: TGTGCCATCAGAGGACAGGGAGCGGAGGGGGCCAACGTCCTGACTTTC.